Listed below are T cell receptor beta chains from one sample, sequenced in a study of T cell responses to AZD1222 COVID-19 vaccine. TCRdb keeps only in-frame clones here, not all; method: immunoSEQ multiplex PCR. The profile shows 180,000 or so clones, 88% of them singletons. Sequenced material: peripheral blood, taken 28 days after the second AZD1222 dose. The receptors shown here come from an adult who received the AZD1222 COVID-19 vaccine. Each CDR3 is given with its conserved first and last residue. D genes are given only for firm matches. Only part of the rows carry a size: once, few, many, or a class if the clone is expanded.

D,size,V,J,DNA,CDR3
TRBD1,-,TRBV5-1,TRBJ1-1,TGCGCCAGCAGCGGGACAGCGAACACTGAAGCTTTCTTT,CASSGTANTEAFF
-,-,TRBV19,TRBJ1-4,TGTGCCAGTACTGGGCCCCCGGTAAATGAAAAACTGTTTTTT,CASTGPPVNEKLFF
TRBD1,-,TRBV30,TRBJ1-6,TGTGCCGGGGGACAGAGAGATTCACCCCTCCACTTT,CAGGQRDSPLHF
TRBD2,few,TRBV6-2/TRBV6-3,TRBJ2-7,TGTGCCAGCAGTTCACTCACGGGGGGGAGTAGGAACGAGCAGTACTTC,CASSSLTGGSRNEQYF
-,-,TRBV11-2,TRBJ1-1,TGTGCCAGCAGCTTACGGGTCAGGGTTGGGACTGAAGCTTTCTTT,CASSLRVRVGTEAFF
-,-,TRBV7-9,TRBJ1-2,TGTGCCAGCAGCTTACCAAAGGACAGCTCGAACTATGGCTACACCTTC,CASSLPKDSSNYGYTF
-,-,TRBV19,TRBJ1-5,TGTGCCAGTAGCCCCCCGGGGAACCATCAGCCCCAGCATTTT,CASSPPGNHQPQHF
-,-,TRBV6-4,TRBJ2-3,TGTGCCAGCAGCCCCGAGGCAGGGGCAAATACGCAGTATTTT,CASSPEAGANTQYF
TRBD2,-,TRBV30,TRBJ2-1,TGTGCCTGGAGTCATACCGGGACTAGCGGGAGCTACAATGAGCAGTTCTTC,CAWSHTGTSGSYNEQFF
TRBD2,-,TRBV3-1/TRBV3-2,TRBJ2-1,TGTGCCAGCAGCCAAGATGGGCTAGCGGGAGGGGGTGAGCAGTTCTTC,CASSQDGLAGGGEQFF
TRBD2,-,TRBV19,TRBJ2-1,TGTGCCAGTAGTATAGGCCCTAGCGGGAGTTCTTCCAATGAGCAGTTCTTC,CASSIGPSGSSSNEQFF
TRBD2,-,TRBV5-4,TRBJ2-1,TGTGCCAGCAGCGGGAGGACTAGCGGGAGTGACAATGAGCAGTTCTTC,CASSGRTSGSDNEQFF
-,-,TRBV18,TRBJ2-3,TGTGCCAGCTCATCCCAGACCACAGATACGCAGTATTTT,CASSSQTTDTQYF
TRBD2,-,TRBV27,TRBJ2-1,TGTGCCAGCAGTCCGGGACTAGCGGGCTACAATGAGCAGTTCTTC,CASSPGLAGYNEQFF
-,-,TRBV4-2,TRBJ1-2,TGTGCCAGCAGCGAGGGGGATGGCTACACCTTC,CASSEGDGYTF
TRBD1,-,TRBV15,TRBJ1-5,TGTGCCACCAGCGCGGACAGGGAAGATCAGCCCCAGCATTTT,CATSADREDQPQHF
TRBD1,-,TRBV19,TRBJ2-1,TGTGCCAGTAGTCCCGGGACAGGGAGTTCGGTTGAGCAGTTCTTC,CASSPGTGSSVEQFF
TRBD2,few,TRBV28,TRBJ2-7,TGTGCCAGCACCCTCGGGGGGGAGCCCTACGAGCAGTACTTC,CASTLGGEPYEQYF
-,-,TRBV2,TRBJ1-2,TGTGCCAGCAGTCCGACAGAAAACTATGGCTACACCTTC,CASSPTENYGYTF
-,-,TRBV24-1,TRBJ1-2,TGTGCCACCAGTGATACTAGGTCAGGGAATGGCTACACCTTC,CATSDTRSGNGYTF
-,-,TRBV4-1,TRBJ2-6,TGCGCCAGCAGCCCCCAAGCGGGTGCTGGGGCCAACGTCCTGACTTTC,CASSPQAGAGANVLTF
-,-,TRBV10-1,TRBJ1-1,TGCGCCAGCAACATCACTGAAGCTTTCTTT,CASNITEAFF